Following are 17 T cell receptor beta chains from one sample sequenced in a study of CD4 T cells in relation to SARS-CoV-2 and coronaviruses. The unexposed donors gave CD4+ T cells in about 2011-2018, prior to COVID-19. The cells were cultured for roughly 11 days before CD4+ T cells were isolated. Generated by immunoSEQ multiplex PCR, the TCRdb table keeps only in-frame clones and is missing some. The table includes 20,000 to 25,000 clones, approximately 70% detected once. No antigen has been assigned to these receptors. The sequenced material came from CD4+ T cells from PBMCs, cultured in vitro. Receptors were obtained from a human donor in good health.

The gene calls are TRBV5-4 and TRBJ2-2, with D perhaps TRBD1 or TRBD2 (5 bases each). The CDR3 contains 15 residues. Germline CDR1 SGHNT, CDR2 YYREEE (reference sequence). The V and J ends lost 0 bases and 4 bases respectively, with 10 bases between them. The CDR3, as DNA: TGTGCCAGCAGCTTGGGACAGCGGAGCACCGGGGAGCTGTTTTTT. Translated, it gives CASSLGQRSTGELFF.

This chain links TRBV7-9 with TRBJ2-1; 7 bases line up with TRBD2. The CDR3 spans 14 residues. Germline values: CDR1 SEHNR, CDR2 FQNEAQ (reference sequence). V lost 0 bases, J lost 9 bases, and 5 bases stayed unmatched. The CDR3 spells CASSLAGGRVEQFF. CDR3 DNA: TGTGCCAGCAGCTTAGCGGGAGGGCGGGTTGAGCAGTTCTTC.

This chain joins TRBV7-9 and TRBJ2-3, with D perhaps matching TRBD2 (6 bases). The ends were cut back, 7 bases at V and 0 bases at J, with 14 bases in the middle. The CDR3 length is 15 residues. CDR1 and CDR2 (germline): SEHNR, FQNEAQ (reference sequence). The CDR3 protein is CASTPGGTSTDTQYF. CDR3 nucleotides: TGTGCCAGCACCCCTGGAGGGACTAGCACAGATACGCAGTATTTT. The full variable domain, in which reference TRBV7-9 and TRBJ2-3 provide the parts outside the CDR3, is DTGVSQNPRHKITKRGQNVTFRCDPISEHNRLYWYRQTLGQGPEFLTYFQNEAQLEKSRLLSDRFSAERPKGSFSTLEIQRTEQGDSAMYLCASTPGGTSTDTQYFGPGTRLTVL.

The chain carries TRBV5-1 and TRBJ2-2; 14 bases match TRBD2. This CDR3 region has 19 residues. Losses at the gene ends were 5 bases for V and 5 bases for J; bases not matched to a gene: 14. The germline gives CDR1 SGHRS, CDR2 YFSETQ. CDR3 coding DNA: TGCGCCAGCAGTCCGTCAGGGACTAGCGGGAGCATTAGGACCGGGGAGCTGTTTTTT. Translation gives CASSPSGTSGSIRTGELFF.

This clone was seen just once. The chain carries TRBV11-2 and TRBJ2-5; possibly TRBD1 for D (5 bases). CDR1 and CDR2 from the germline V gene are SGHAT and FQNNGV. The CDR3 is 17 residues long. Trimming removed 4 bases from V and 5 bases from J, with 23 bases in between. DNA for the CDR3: TGTGCCAGCAGCTCTCTCCGCCTAGGGGCAGGCCTGGAGACCCAGTACTTC. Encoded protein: CASSSLRLGAGLETQYF.

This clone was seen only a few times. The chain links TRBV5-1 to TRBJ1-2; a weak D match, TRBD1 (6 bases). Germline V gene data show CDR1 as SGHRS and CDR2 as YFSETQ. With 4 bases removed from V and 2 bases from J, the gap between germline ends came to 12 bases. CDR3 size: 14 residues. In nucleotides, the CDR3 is TGCGCCAGCAGCCCGGTAGGGGGGAACTATGGCTACACCTTC. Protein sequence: CASSPVGGNYGYTF.

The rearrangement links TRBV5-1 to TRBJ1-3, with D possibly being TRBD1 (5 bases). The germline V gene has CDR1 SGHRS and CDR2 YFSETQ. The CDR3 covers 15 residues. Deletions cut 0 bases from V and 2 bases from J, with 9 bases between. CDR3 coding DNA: TGCGCCAGCAGCTTGGATGGGGCCCCTGGAAACACCATATATTTT. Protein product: CASSLDGAPGNTIYF.

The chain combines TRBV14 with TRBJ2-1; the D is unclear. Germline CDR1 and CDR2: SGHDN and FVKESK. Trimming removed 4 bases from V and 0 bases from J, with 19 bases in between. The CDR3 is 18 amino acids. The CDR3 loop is CASSPLLGASSSYNEQFF. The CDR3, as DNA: TGTGCCAGCAGCCCGCTCCTAGGTGCGTCAAGCTCCTACAATGAGCAGTTCTTC.

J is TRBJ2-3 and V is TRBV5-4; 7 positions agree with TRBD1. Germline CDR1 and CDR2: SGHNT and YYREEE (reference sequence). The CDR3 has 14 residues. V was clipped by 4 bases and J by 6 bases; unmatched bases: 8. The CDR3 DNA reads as TGTGCCAGCAGCGTCGACAGGGCATTGGATACGCAGTATTTT. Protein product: CASSVDRALDTQYF. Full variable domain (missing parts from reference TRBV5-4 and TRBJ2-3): ETGVTQSPTHLIKTRGQQVTLRCSSQSGHNTVSWYQQALGQGPQFIFQYYREEENGRGNFPPRFSGLQFPNYSSELNVNALELDDSALYLCASSVDRALDTQYFGPGTRLTVL.

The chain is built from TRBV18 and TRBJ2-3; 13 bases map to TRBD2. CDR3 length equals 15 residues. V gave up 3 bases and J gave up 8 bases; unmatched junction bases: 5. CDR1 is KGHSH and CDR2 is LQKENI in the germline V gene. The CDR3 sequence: CASSPETSGGLTQYF. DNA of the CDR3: TGTGCCAGCTCACCTGAGACTAGCGGGGGGCTTACGCAGTATTTT.

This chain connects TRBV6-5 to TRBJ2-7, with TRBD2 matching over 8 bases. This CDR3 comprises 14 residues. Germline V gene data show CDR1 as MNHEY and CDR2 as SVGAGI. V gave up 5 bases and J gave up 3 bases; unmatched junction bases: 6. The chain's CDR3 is CASSPAGGVYEQYF. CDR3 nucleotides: TGTGCCAGCAGTCCCGCGGGGGGAGTCTACGAGCAGTACTTC.

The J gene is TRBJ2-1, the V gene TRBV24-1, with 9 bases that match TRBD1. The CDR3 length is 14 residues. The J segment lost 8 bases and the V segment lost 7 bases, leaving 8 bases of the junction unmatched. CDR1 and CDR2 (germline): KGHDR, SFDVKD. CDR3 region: CATSTGQGRDEQFF. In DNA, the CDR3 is TGTGCCACCAGCACGGGACAGGGTAGGGATGAGCAGTTCTTC.

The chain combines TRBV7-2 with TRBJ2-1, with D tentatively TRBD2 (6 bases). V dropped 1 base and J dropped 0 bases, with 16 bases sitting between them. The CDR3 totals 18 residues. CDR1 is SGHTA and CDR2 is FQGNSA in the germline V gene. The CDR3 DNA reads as TGTGCCAGCAGCTTAGTGGGCGGGGCGGCCAACTCCTACAATGAGCAGTTCTTC. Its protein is CASSLVGGAANSYNEQFF.

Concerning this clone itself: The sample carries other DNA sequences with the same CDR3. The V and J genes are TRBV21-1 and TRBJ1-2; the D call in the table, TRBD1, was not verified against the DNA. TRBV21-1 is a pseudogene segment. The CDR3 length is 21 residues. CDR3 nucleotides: TGTGCCAGCCGAATGCCTGGGACAGGAGGGGTGGGGGGGGTCGCTAACTATGGCTACACCTTC. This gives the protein CASRMPGTGGVGGVANYGYTF.

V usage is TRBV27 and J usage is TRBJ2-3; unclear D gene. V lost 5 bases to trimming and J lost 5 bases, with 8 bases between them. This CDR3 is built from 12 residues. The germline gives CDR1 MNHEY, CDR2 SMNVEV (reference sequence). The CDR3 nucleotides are TGTGCCAGCAGTCCCCTAGGAGATACGCAGTATTTT. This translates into CASSPLGDTQYF.

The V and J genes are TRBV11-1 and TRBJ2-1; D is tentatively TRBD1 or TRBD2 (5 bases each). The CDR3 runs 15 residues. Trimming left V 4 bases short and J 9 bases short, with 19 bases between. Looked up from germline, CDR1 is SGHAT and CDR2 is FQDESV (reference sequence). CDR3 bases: TGTGCCAGCAGCTCTTCGGGACGGGGAGAAGGTGAGCAGTTCTTC. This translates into CASSSSGRGEGEQFF.

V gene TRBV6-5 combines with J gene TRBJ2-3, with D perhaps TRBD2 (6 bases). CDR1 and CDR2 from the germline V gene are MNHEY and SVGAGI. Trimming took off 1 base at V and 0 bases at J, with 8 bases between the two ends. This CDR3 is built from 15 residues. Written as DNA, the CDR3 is TGTGCCAGCAGTTACTTTGGGACTAGCACAGATACGCAGTATTTT. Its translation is CASSYFGTSTDTQYF.